This T cell receptor (beta chain) was obtained from a study of T-cell memory formation after mild COVID-19. General observations from the study: That cross-reactive memory joined was suggested by some responding clones appearing in pre-infection memory. Contracting CD8+ clones were enriched in EMRA, CD4+ mainly in CM and EM.

This CDR3 region has 16 residues. Germline V gives CDR1 LNHDA, CDR2 SQIVND (reference sequence). Trimming removed 5 bases from V and 3 bases from J, with 17 bases in between. As regards this clonotype: Its target is not known.

Constant-segment primers served in 5'RACE that generated TCR alpha and TCR beta cDNA libraries bearing sample barcodes and UMIs. TCRdb re-called the 5' RACE reads with MiXCR, one entry per CDR3 protein. Among about 430,000 distinct CDR3 sequences listed, 18% were seen once. This TCR was sampled from a man younger than 35 who had mild COVID-19 (a few samples of this study predate the infection). Cell type and time point are not known. The rearrangement joins TRBV19 to TRBJ1-5; possible D gene TRBD1, 6 bases. The source material was PBMCs or a T cell subset sorted from them (not recorded which). CDR3 DNA: TGTGCCAGTAGTGTCGTTTGGACAGCAGACAATCAGCCCCAGCATTTT. Protein sequence: CASSVVWTADNQPQHF.